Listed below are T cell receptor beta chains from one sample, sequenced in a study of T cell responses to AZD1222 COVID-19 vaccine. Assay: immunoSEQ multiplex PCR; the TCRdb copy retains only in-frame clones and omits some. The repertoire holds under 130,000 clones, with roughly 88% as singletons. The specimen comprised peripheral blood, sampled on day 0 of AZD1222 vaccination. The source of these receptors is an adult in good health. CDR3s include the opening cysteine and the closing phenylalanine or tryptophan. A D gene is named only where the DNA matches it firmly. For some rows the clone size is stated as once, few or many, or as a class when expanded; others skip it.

CDR3aa: CASSQAPRGYEQYF; CDR3nt: TGCGCCAGCAGCCAAGCGCCCAGGGGCTACGAGCAGTACTTC; d_gene: .; v_gene: TRBV4-1; abundance: .; j_gene: TRBJ2-7
CDR3aa: CASSSGANEQFF; CDR3nt: TGTGCCAGCAGCAGCGGGGCAAATGAGCAGTTCTTC; d_gene: TRBD2; v_gene: TRBV7-2; abundance: .; j_gene: TRBJ2-1
CDR3aa: CASGLLLAGSYNEQFF; CDR3nt: TGTGCCAGCGGTTTACTACTAGCGGGATCCTACAATGAGCAGTTCTTC; d_gene: TRBD2; v_gene: TRBV27; abundance: .; j_gene: TRBJ2-1
CDR3aa: CASSERTATNEKLFF; CDR3nt: TGTGCCAGCAGTGAAAGGACAGCAACTAATGAAAAACTGTTTTTT; d_gene: .; v_gene: TRBV6-1; abundance: .; j_gene: TRBJ1-4
CDR3aa: CASRTGGSDGYTF; CDR3nt: TGTGCCTCCCGGACAGGGGGAAGCGATGGCTACACCTTC; d_gene: TRBD1; v_gene: TRBV6-5; abundance: once; j_gene: TRBJ1-2
CDR3aa: CASSAPVAGGINEQFF; CDR3nt: TGTGCCAGTAGTGCCCCCGTGGCGGGAGGTATCAATGAGCAGTTCTTC; d_gene: TRBD2; v_gene: TRBV19; abundance: .; j_gene: TRBJ2-1
CDR3aa: CASSEYQLGSYNEQFF; CDR3nt: TGCGCCAGCAGTGAGTATCAGCTTGGCTCCTACAATGAGCAGTTCTTC; d_gene: .; v_gene: TRBV10-1; abundance: .; j_gene: TRBJ2-1
CDR3aa: CASGQGTSGGYTF; CDR3nt: TGTGCCAGCGGGCAGGGGACGTCGGGCGGCTACACCTTC; d_gene: .; v_gene: TRBV27; abundance: once; j_gene: TRBJ1-2
CDR3aa: CASSLGPGSSGANVLTF; CDR3nt: TGTGCCAGCAGTTTAGGTCCCGGAAGCTCTGGGGCCAACGTCCTGACTTTC; d_gene: .; v_gene: TRBV27; abundance: .; j_gene: TRBJ2-6
CDR3aa: CASSSQPTGTTNYGYTF; CDR3nt: TGTGCCAGCAGCTCCCAACCAACCGGGACAACAAACTATGGCTACACCTTC; d_gene: .; v_gene: TRBV11-2; abundance: .; j_gene: TRBJ1-2
CDR3aa: CASSLIPSTGNIGYGYTF; CDR3nt: TGTGCCAGCAGCTTGATACCCTCGACAGGAAATATTGGGTATGGCTACACCTTC; d_gene: .; v_gene: TRBV7-9; abundance: .; j_gene: TRBJ1-2
CDR3aa: CASTETGYGETQYF; CDR3nt: TGTGCCAGCACCGAGACAGGTTACGGGGAGACCCAGTACTTC; d_gene: .; v_gene: TRBV6-5; abundance: .; j_gene: TRBJ2-5
CDR3aa: CASSQDAGYEQYF; CDR3nt: TGCGCCAGCAGCCAAGATGCGGGGTACGAGCAGTACTTC; d_gene: .; v_gene: TRBV4-3; abundance: .; j_gene: TRBJ2-7
CDR3aa: CASSARQGARETQYF; CDR3nt: TGTGCCAGCAGCGCCCGACAGGGGGCGAGGGAGACCCAGTACTTC; d_gene: TRBD1; v_gene: TRBV5-8; abundance: .; j_gene: TRBJ2-5
CDR3aa: CASSLGLAHTDEQFF; CDR3nt: TGTGCCAGCAGCTTAGGGCTAGCCCACACCGATGAGCAGTTCTTC; d_gene: .; v_gene: TRBV7-2; abundance: .; j_gene: TRBJ2-1
CDR3aa: CASSVARGDMNTEAFF; CDR3nt: TGTGCCAGCAGCGTAGCGCGGGGTGACATGAACACTGAAGCTTTCTTT; d_gene: .; v_gene: TRBV9; abundance: .; j_gene: TRBJ1-1
CDR3aa: CASSLEWGANQPQHF; CDR3nt: TGCGCCAGCAGCCTTGAATGGGGGGCTAATCAGCCCCAGCATTTT; d_gene: .; v_gene: TRBV5-1; abundance: .; j_gene: TRBJ1-5
CDR3aa: CATSGGQENYGYTF; CDR3nt: TGTGCCACCAGCGGGGGACAGGAGAACTATGGCTACACCTTC; d_gene: TRBD1; v_gene: TRBV15; abundance: .; j_gene: TRBJ1-2
CDR3aa: CASSVPGITDTQYF; CDR3nt: TGTGCCAGCAGCGTACCCGGGATCACAGATACGCAGTATTTT; d_gene: .; v_gene: TRBV9; abundance: .; j_gene: TRBJ2-3
CDR3aa: CASRLALNTGELFF; CDR3nt: TGTGCCAGCCGACTAGCGCTGAACACCGGGGAGCTGTTTTTT; d_gene: TRBD2; v_gene: TRBV18; abundance: .; j_gene: TRBJ2-2
CDR3aa: CASSSTGSSDGYTF; CDR3nt: TGCGCCAGCAGCTCTACAGGGTCCTCAGATGGCTACACCTTC; d_gene: .; v_gene: TRBV5-1; abundance: few; j_gene: TRBJ1-2
CDR3aa: CASTPGETVSYEQYF; CDR3nt: TGCGCCAGCACACCGGGGGAAACAGTTTCCTACGAGCAGTACTTC; d_gene: .; v_gene: TRBV10-2; abundance: .; j_gene: TRBJ2-7
CDR3aa: CASSLPGVDEQYF; CDR3nt: TGTGCCAGCAGTCTCCCGGGAGTTGACGAGCAGTACTTC; d_gene: .; v_gene: TRBV6-5; abundance: .; j_gene: TRBJ2-7
CDR3aa: CASSPLATMGYEQYF; CDR3nt: TGTGCCAGCAGTCCTCTAGCCACGATGGGCTACGAGCAGTACTTC; d_gene: .; v_gene: TRBV27; abundance: .; j_gene: TRBJ2-7
CDR3aa: CASSPGQGGDNEQFF; CDR3nt: TGTGCCAGCAGCCCCGGACAGGGGGGTGACAATGAGCAGTTCTTC; d_gene: TRBD1; v_gene: TRBV11-2; abundance: .; j_gene: TRBJ2-1
CDR3aa: CASSLVAGARKETQYF; CDR3nt: TGTGCCAGCAGCTTGGTTGCAGGGGCGAGAAAAGAGACCCAGTACTTC; d_gene: .; v_gene: TRBV5-4; abundance: once; j_gene: TRBJ2-5
CDR3aa: CASSQSSAGEVNSPLHF; CDR3nt: TGCGCCAGCAGCCAAAGTTCGGCAGGGGAAGTTAATTCACCCCTCCACTTT; d_gene: .; v_gene: TRBV4-3; abundance: .; j_gene: TRBJ1-6
CDR3aa: CASQRTTVNTEAFF; CDR3nt: TGTGCCAGCCAAAGGACAACCGTGAACACTGAAGCTTTCTTT; d_gene: .; v_gene: TRBV19; abundance: .; j_gene: TRBJ1-1
CDR3aa: CASSLAADQPQHF; CDR3nt: TGCGCCAGCAGCTTGGCGGCGGATCAGCCCCAGCATTTT; d_gene: .; v_gene: TRBV5-1; abundance: .; j_gene: TRBJ1-5
CDR3aa: CASSESGSSYNEQFF; CDR3nt: TGTGCCAGCAGTGAATCGGGGAGCTCCTACAATGAGCAGTTCTTC; d_gene: .; v_gene: TRBV25-1; abundance: .; j_gene: TRBJ2-1
CDR3aa: CASSPSGQPYLYGYTF; CDR3nt: TGTGCCAGCAGCCCATCCGGGCAGCCGTACCTCTATGGCTACACCTTC; d_gene: .; v_gene: TRBV7-9; abundance: .; j_gene: TRBJ1-2
CDR3aa: CASSSSGGWYEQYF; CDR3nt: TGTGCCAGCAGCTCTAGCGGAGGCTGGTACGAGCAGTACTTC; d_gene: TRBD2; v_gene: TRBV11-2; abundance: .; j_gene: TRBJ2-7
CDR3aa: CASSRDYRDTQYF; CDR3nt: TGTGCCAGCAGCCGGGACTACCGAGATACGCAGTATTTT; d_gene: TRBD2; v_gene: TRBV7-3; abundance: .; j_gene: TRBJ2-3
CDR3aa: CASSTAGTDTNTIYF; CDR3nt: TGTGCCAGCAGTACGGCTGGGACAGACACAAACACCATATATTTT; d_gene: TRBD1; v_gene: TRBV28; abundance: .; j_gene: TRBJ1-3
CDR3aa: CASSEPPDQPQHF; CDR3nt: TGTGCCAGCAGTGAACCCCCCGATCAGCCCCAGCATTTT; d_gene: .; v_gene: TRBV2; abundance: .; j_gene: TRBJ1-5
CDR3aa: CASSPRQGTSLNSPLHF; CDR3nt: TGTGCCAGCTCACCCCGGCAGGGGACATCCTTAAATTCACCCCTCCACTTT; d_gene: .; v_gene: TRBV18; abundance: .; j_gene: TRBJ1-6
CDR3aa: CASSYWSGGANTEAFF; CDR3nt: TGTGCCAGCAGTTATTGGTCAGGGGGCGCGAACACTGAAGCTTTCTTT; d_gene: TRBD1; v_gene: TRBV6-5; abundance: .; j_gene: TRBJ1-1
CDR3aa: CASSLERVVITGELFF; CDR3nt: TGTGCCAGCAGCTTAGAAAGGGTTGTTATTACCGGGGAGCTGTTTTTT; d_gene: .; v_gene: TRBV11-2; abundance: few; j_gene: TRBJ2-2
CDR3aa: CASKGAATDTQYF; CDR3nt: TGTGCCAGCAAAGGGGCGGCGACAGATACGCAGTATTTT; d_gene: .; v_gene: TRBV28; abundance: once; j_gene: TRBJ2-3
CDR3aa: CASSQYGGRTGELFF; CDR3nt: TGTGCCAGCAGCCAATACGGGGGGCGTACCGGGGAGCTGTTTTTT; d_gene: .; v_gene: TRBV3-1/TRBV3-2; abundance: .; j_gene: TRBJ2-2
CDR3aa: CASSSTGRAQYF; CDR3nt: TGTGCCAGCAGCTCGACAGGGAGGGCTCAGTACTTC; d_gene: .; v_gene: TRBV28; abundance: .; j_gene: TRBJ2-4
CDR3aa: CASGTQGGTEAFF; CDR3nt: TGTGCCAGCGGAACACAGGGAGGCACTGAAGCTTTCTTT; d_gene: .; v_gene: TRBV28; abundance: once; j_gene: TRBJ1-1
CDR3aa: CASSYLPGQYSNQPQHF; CDR3nt: TGTGCCAGCAGTTACCTCCCCGGACAGTATAGCAATCAGCCCCAGCATTTT; d_gene: .; v_gene: TRBV6-2/TRBV6-3; abundance: .; j_gene: TRBJ1-5
CDR3aa: CATSDPDSAYNEQFF; CDR3nt: TGTGCCACCAGTGATCCAGACTCCGCCTACAATGAGCAGTTCTTC; d_gene: .; v_gene: TRBV24-1; abundance: once; j_gene: TRBJ2-1
CDR3aa: CASSRRRLSGNTIYF; CDR3nt: TGTGCCAGCAGTCGCCGCCGGCTCTCTGGAAACACCATATATTTT; d_gene: .; v_gene: TRBV6-5; abundance: .; j_gene: TRBJ1-3
CDR3aa: CASSLADGDSGNTIYF; CDR3nt: TGTGCCAGCAGTTTAGCGGACGGTGACTCTGGAAACACCATATATTTT; d_gene: .; v_gene: TRBV6-5; abundance: .; j_gene: TRBJ1-3
CDR3aa: CASSRGWSTDTQYF; CDR3nt: TGTGCCAGCAGCCGGGGGTGGAGCACAGATACGCAGTATTTT; d_gene: .; v_gene: TRBV6-5; abundance: once; j_gene: TRBJ2-3
CDR3aa: CASSLGLKGGEGYTF; CDR3nt: TGTGCCAGCAGCTTAGGCCTGAAAGGGGGCGAAGGCTACACCTTC; d_gene: TRBD1; v_gene: TRBV11-3; abundance: .; j_gene: TRBJ1-2
CDR3aa: CASSFFHEQFF; CDR3nt: TGTGCCAGCAGCTTTTTCCATGAGCAGTTCTTC; d_gene: .; v_gene: TRBV11-2; abundance: .; j_gene: TRBJ2-1
CDR3aa: CASSQSPVGRDLGYTF; CDR3nt: TGTGCCAGCAGCCAATCTCCCGTCGGCAGGGATCTTGGCTACACCTTC; d_gene: .; v_gene: TRBV3-1/TRBV3-2; abundance: .; j_gene: TRBJ1-2
CDR3aa: CASSTGQGYGEQFF; CDR3nt: TGTGCCAGCAGCACGGGACAGGGGTACGGTGAGCAGTTCTTC; d_gene: TRBD1; v_gene: TRBV7-9; abundance: .; j_gene: TRBJ2-1
CDR3aa: CASSQGLGNYGYTF; CDR3nt: TGCGCCAGCAGCCAAGGTCTCGGGAACTATGGCTACACCTTC; d_gene: .; v_gene: TRBV4-1; abundance: .; j_gene: TRBJ1-2
CDR3aa: CASSLGTSQNEQYF; CDR3nt: TGTGCCAGCAGTTTAGGGACTAGTCAAAACGAGCAGTACTTC; d_gene: TRBD2; v_gene: TRBV28; abundance: .; j_gene: TRBJ2-7